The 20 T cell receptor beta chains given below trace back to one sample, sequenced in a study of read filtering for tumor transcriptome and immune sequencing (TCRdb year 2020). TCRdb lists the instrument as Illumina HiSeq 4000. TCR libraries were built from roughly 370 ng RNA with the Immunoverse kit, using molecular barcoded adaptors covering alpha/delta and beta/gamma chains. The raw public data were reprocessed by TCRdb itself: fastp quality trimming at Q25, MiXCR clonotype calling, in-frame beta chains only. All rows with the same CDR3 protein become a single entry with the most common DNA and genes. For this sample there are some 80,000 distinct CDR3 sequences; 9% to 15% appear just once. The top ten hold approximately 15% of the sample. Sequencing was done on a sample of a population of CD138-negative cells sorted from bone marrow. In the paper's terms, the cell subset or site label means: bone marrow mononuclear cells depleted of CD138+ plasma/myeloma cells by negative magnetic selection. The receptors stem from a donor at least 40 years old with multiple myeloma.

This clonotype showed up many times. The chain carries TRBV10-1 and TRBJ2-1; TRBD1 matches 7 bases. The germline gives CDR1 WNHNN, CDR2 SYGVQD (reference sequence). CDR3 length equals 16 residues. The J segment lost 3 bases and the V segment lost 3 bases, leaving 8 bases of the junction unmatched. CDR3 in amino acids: CASSESGTVRYNEQFF. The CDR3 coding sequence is TGCGCCAGCAGTGAATCAGGGACAGTGCGCTACAATGAGCAGTTCTTC.

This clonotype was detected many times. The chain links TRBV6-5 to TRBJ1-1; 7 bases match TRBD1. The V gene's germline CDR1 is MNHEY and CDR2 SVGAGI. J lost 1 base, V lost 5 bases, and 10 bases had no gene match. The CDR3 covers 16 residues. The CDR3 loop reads CASSPEPGQQNTEAFF. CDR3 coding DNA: TGTGCCAGCAGTCCGGAGCCGGGACAGCAGAACACTGAAGCTTTCTTT.

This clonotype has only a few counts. The CDR3 DNA reads TGCGCCAGCAGCCAGCTCCCGCCGGGGAGGGTCGAAGCTTTCTTT. This encodes CASSQLPPGRVEAFF. This sequence joins TRBV4-1 and TRBJ1-1; the D is unclear. The germline CDR1 and CDR2 sequences are MGHRA and YSYEKL. With 3 bases removed from V and 8 bases from J, the gap between germline ends came to 19 bases. The CDR3 is 15 amino acids.

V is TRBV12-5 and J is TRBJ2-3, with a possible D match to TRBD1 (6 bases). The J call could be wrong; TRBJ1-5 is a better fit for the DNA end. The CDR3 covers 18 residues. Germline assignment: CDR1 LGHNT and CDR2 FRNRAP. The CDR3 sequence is CASGQGTSGEIWTDTQHF. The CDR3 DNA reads TGTGCTAGTGGTCAAGGGACTAGCGGAGAGATCTGGACAGATACGCAGCATTTT.

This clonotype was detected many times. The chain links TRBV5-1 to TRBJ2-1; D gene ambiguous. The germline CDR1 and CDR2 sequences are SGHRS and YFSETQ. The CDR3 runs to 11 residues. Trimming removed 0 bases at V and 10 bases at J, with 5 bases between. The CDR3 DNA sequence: TGCGCCAGCAGCTTGGAGGGCGAGCAGTTCTTC. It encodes CASSLEGEQFF. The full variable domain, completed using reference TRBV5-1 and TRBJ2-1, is KAGVTQTPRYLIKTRGQQVTLSCSPISGHRSVSWYQQTPGQGLQFLFEYFSETQRNKGNFPGRFSGRQFSNSRSEMNVSTLELGDSALYLCASSLEGEQFFGPGTRLTVL.

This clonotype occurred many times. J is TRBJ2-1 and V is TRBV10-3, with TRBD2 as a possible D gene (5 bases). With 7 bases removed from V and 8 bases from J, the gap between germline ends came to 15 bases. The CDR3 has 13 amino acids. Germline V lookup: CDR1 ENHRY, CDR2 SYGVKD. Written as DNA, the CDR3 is TGTGCCATCACCCCTACTAGTTATGATGAGCAGTTCTTC. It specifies CAITPTSYDEQFF.

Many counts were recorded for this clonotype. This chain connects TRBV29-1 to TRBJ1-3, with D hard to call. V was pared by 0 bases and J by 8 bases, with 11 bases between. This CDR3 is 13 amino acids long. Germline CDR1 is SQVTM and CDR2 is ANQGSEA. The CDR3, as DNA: TGCAGCGTTGAAGATTGGATGGGAGACACCATATATTTT. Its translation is CSVEDWMGDTIYF.

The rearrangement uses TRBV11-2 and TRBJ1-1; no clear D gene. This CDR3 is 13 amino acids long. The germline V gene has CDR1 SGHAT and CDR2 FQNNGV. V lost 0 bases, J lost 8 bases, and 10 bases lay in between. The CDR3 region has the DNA TGTGCCAGCAGCTTAGATCGGGCTGGGGAAGCTTTCTTT. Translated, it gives CASSLDRAGEAFF.

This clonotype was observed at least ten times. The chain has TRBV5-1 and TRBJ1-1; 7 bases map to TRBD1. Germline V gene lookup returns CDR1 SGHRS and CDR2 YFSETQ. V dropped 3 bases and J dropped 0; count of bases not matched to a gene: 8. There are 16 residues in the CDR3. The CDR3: CASSSQPTGMNTEAFF. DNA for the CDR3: TGCGCCAGCAGCTCACAACCGACAGGGATGAACACTGAAGCTTTCTTT.

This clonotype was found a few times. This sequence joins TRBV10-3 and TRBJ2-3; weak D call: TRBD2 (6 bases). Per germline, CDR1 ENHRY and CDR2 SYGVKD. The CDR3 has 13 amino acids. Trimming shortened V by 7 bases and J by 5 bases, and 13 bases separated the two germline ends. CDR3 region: CAINQNGGDTQYF. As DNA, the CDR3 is TGTGCCATCAATCAAAACGGGGGAGATACGCAGTATTTT.

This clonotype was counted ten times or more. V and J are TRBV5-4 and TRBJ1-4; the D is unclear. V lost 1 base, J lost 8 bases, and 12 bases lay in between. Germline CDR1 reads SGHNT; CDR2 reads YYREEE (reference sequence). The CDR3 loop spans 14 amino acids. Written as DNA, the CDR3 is TGTGCCAGCAGCTTGAGTCAGTCCCGGGAAAAACTGTTTTTT. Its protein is CASSLSQSREKLFF.

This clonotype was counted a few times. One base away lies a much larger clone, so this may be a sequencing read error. CDR3 sequence reads: CASSEATGTERLAVHF. CDR3 in DNA: TGTGCCAGCAGTGAAGCTACCGGGACAGAAAGACTAGCGGTACACTTC. The chain has TRBV25-1 and TRBJ2-7; 9 positions match TRBD2. CDR3 size: 16 residues. Germline-derived CDR1 and CDR2 are MGHDK and SYGVNS.

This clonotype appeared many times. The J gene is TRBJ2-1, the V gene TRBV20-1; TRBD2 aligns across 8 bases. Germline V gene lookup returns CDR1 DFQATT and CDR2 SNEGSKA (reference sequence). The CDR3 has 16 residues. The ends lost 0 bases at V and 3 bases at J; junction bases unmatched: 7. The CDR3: CSARDRGSGNYNEQFF. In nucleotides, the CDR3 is TGCAGTGCTAGAGATCGTGGTAGCGGGAACTACAATGAGCAGTTCTTC.

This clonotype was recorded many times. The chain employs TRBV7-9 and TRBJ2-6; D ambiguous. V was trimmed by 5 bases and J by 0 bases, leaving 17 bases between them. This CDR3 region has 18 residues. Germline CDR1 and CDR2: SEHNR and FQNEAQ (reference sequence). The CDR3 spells CASSPFTEFYSGANVLTF. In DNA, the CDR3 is TGTGCCAGCAGCCCCTTTACGGAGTTCTACTCTGGGGCCAACGTCCTGACTTTC.

The CDR3 loop reads CASRPGTGAYEQYF. The DNA for the CDR3 is TGTGCCAGCAGACCCGGGACCGGAGCCTACGAGCAGTACTTC. V and J are TRBV7-9 and TRBJ2-7; TRBD1 or TRBD2 may be the D gene (5 bases each). Trimming took 6 bases from V and 2 from J, leaving 14 bases between them. The germline CDR1 and CDR2 sequences are SEHNR and FQNEAQ (reference sequence). The CDR3 runs to 14 residues.

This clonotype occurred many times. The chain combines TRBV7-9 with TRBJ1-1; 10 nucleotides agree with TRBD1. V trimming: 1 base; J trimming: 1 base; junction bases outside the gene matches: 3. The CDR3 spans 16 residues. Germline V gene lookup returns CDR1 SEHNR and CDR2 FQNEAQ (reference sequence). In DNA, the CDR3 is TGTGCCAGCAGCTTAGTGGGGACAGGGGCGAACACTGAAGCTTTCTTT. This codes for CASSLVGTGANTEAFF.

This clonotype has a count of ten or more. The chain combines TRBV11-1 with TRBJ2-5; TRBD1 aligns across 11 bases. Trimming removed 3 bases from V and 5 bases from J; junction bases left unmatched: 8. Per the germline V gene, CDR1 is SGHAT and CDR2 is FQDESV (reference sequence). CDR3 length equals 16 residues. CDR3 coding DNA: TGTGCCAGCAGCTTGTCGGACAGGGGGCGACTGGAGACCCAGTACTTC. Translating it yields CASSLSDRGRLETQYF.

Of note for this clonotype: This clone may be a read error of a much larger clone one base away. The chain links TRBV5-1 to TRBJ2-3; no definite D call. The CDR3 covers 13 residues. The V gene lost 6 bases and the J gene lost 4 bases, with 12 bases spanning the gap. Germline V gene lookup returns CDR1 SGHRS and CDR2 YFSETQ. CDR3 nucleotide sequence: TGCGCCAGCATAGACCCCCTCTCAGATACGCAGTATTTT. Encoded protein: CASIDPLSDTQYF. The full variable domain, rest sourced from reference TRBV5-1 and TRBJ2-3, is KAGVTQTPRYLIKTRGQQVTLSCSPISGHRSVSWYQQTPGQGLQFLFEYFSETQRNKGNFPGRFSGRQFSNSRSEMNVSTLELGDSALYLCASIDPLSDTQYFGPGTRLTVL.

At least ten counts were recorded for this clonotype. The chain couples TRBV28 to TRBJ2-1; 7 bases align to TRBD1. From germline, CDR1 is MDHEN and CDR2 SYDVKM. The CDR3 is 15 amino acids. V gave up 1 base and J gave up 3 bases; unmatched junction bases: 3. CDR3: CASSLYRGGYNEQFF. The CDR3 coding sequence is TGTGCCAGCAGTTTATACAGGGGTGGCTACAATGAGCAGTTCTTC.

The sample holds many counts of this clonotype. The CDR3 region is CASSPPVFAGELFF. The DNA for the CDR3 is TGTGCCAGCAGTCCACCGGTCTTCGCCGGGGAGCTGTTTTTT. The rearrangement joins TRBV28 to TRBJ2-2; D uncertain. The length of the CDR3 is 14 residues. V lost 5 bases, J lost 6 bases, and 13 bases lay in between. Germline CDR1 MDHEN, CDR2 SYDVKM.